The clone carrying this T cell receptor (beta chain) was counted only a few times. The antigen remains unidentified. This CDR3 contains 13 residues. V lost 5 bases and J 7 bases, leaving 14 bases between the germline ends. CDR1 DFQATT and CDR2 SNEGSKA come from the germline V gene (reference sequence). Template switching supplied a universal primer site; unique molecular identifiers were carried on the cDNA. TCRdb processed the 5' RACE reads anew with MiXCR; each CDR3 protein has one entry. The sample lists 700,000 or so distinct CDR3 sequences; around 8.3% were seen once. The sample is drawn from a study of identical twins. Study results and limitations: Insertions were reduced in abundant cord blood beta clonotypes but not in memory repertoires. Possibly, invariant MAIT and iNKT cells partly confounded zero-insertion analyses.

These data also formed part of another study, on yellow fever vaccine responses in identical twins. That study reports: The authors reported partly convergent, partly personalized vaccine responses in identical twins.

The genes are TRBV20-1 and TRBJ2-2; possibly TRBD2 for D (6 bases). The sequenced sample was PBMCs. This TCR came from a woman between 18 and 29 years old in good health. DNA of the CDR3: TGCAGTGCTTGGGACTTAACGGACGGGGAGCTGTTTTTT. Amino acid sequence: CSAWDLTDGELFF.